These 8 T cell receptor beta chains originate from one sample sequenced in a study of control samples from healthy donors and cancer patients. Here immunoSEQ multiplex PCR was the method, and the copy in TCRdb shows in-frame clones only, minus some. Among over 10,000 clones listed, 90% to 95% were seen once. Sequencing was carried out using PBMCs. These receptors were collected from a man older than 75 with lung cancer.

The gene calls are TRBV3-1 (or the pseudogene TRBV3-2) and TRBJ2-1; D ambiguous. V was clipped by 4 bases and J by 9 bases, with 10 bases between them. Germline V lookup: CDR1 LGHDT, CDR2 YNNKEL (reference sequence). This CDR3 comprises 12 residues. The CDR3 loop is CASSPQESEQFF. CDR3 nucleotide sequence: TGTGCCAGCAGCCCCCAGGAGAGTGAGCAGTTCTTC.

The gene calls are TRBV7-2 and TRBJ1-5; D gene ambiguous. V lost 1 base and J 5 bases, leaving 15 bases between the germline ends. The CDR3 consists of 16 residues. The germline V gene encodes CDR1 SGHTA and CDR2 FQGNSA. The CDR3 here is CASSLGAGNLDQPQHF. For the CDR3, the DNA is TGTGCCAGCAGCTTAGGTGCGGGGAACCTCGATCAGCCCCAGCATTTT.

The CDR3 sequence: CAISDSGQGNTGELFF. CDR3 nucleotide sequence: TGTGCCATCAGTGACTCGGGACAGGGGAACACCGGGGAGCTGTTTTTT. The rearrangement joins TRBV10-3 to TRBJ2-2, with TRBD1 matching over 9 bases. The V and J ends lost 3 bases and 1 base, in that order; junction bases with no gene match: 3. Germline CDR1 reads ENHRY; CDR2 reads SYGVKD. The CDR3 totals 16 residues.

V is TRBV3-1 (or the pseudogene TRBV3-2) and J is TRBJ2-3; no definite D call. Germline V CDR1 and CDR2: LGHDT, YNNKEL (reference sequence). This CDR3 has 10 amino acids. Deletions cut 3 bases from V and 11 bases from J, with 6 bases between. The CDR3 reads CASSHVGQYF. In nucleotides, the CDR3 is TGTGCCAGCAGCCATGTAGGGCAGTATTTT.

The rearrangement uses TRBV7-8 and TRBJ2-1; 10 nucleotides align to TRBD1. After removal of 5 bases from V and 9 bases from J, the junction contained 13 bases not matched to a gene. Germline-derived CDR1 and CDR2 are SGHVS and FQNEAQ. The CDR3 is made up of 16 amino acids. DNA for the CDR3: TGTGCCAGCAGCATAGGAGACAGGGGGCGAGAGGGTGAGCAGTTCTTC. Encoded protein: CASSIGDRGREGEQFF.

The CDR3 sequence: CASSSRRGNNEKLFF. In DNA form, the CDR3 reads TGCGCCAGCAGCTCGCGCAGGGGGAATAATGAAAAACTGTTTTTT. The V gene is TRBV5-1, the J gene TRBJ1-4; 7 bases are shared with TRBD1. Germline CDR1 SGHRS, CDR2 YFSETQ. CDR3 length equals 15 residues. Losses at the gene ends were 3 bases for V and 4 bases for J; bases not matched to a gene: 6.

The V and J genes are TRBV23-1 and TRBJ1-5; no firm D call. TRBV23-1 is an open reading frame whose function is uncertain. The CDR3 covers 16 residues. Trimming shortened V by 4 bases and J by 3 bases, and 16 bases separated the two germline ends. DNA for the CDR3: TGCGCCAGCAGTCTATCAGGTAAACAGTCCAATCAGCCCCAGCATTTT. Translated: CASSLSGKQSNQPQHF.

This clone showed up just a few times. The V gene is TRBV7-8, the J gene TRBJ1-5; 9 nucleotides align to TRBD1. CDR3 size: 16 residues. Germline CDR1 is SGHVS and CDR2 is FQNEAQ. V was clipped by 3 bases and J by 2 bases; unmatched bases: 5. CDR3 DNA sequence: TGTGCCAGCAGCTTCGCCGGGACAGGGCGCAATCAGCCCCAGCATTTT. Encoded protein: CASSFAGTGRNQPQHF.